This TCR beta chain originates from a study of blood T cells in healthy people across ages (dated by TCRdb to 2014 to 2015). With respect to the entire study: Template switching captured roughly one uniquely barcoded TCR beta cDNA molecule per two T cells in model experiments. For two donors (one aged 18 to 29 and one aged 80 or older), the study analyzed two additional independent replicas of 1 million unique cDNA reads from the same blood draw. Four age groups were formed from the donors: young (average approximately 17 years), middle-aged (approximately 39), aged (62) and long-lived (82). Donors of different ages were randomly distributed across sequencing lanes to avoid experimental bias. To track age-related changes in TCR beta repertoire diversity, the study relied on deep sequencing normalized with unique cDNA molecular identifiers. Results and caveats for the whole study, not just this receptor: The percentage of naive T cells measured by flow cytometry correlated strongly with observed TCR beta diversity. Because donor CMV infection status was unknown, age-related changes in expanded clonotypes were potentially confounded. As age increased, observed TCR beta diversity per million T cells dropped in a roughly linear way, and a significant reduction was already evident by age 40. Estimates of total diversity based on one million sequenced T cells were considered lower bounds and underestimates. Compared with the aged group, the long-lived group had more naive CD4+ T cells, fewer expanded clones and increased TCR diversity, suggesting age selection. Bulk unsorted PBMC profiling prevented conclusive comparison of naive and antigen-experienced compartments.

The donors were under 40 Caucasian individuals from Russia, aged about 6 to 95 years, who were systemically healthy. Around 10 milliliters of peripheral blood were drawn from each donor into EDTA-treated Vacutainer tubes. Ficoll-Paque density-gradient centrifugation was used to isolate PBMCs, with at least 6 million obtained per sample. Trizol reagent was used to extract total RNA from the PBMCs, yielding at least 6 micrograms per sample. For every donor, an aliquot of PBMCs went through flow cytometry to measure the percentages of naive CD45RAhigh/CD27high T cells. The library relied on 5' RACE. This sample was sequenced with an Illumina HiSeq 2500. The second PCR ran for roughly 7 to 11 cycles and used a J-beta primer mix along with a sample-barcoded 5' primer. A template-switch 5' adaptor carrying 12 random nucleotides introduced a unique molecular identifier onto each TCR beta cDNA molecule. Each sample yielded at least 2.5 million CDR3-containing paired-end reads. All of the RNA was converted into first-strand cDNA using the Mint cDNA synthesis kit, with a TRBC-specific oligonucleotide serving as the primer. Following uracil-DNA glycosylase treatment, a first 18-cycle PCR with universal primers M1SS and BC2_uni_R was performed on all cDNA. In the authors' own workflow: For normalization, 1 million high-quality reads, each with a distinct molecular identifier, were randomly selected from each sample. Instead of being binned into consensus sequences, reads with shared molecular identifiers were discarded. CDR3 identification, clonotype clustering and error correction used MiTCR with a Q25 quality threshold and the strictest error-elimination algorithm. Lower-bound total TCR beta diversity was estimated with a nonparametric unseen species model using Euler transformation. The raw public reads went through TCRdb reprocessing: fastp at Q25, MiXCR clone calling, in-frame beta chains kept. Every entry covers one CDR3 protein and lists the most common genes and DNA from its rows. These V and J calls rely on TCRdb rather than the paper's analysis. This sample lists about 1.1 million distinct CDR3 sequences; around two fifths were detected once. Of the sample, about 12% is held by the ten largest clones.

The junction carries 25 bases between V and J, which are trimmed by 5 bases and 7 bases respectively. The CDR3 covers 17 residues, taking in both the cysteine and the phenylalanine. Only the CDR3 region is kept as DNA, spanning 51 bases read in frame from base 1. According to the germline V gene (reference sequence), CDR1 reads MNHEY and CDR2 reads SMNVEV. As regards this clonotype: Its target antigen remains unknown. Base-call qualities are not available, and no considerably larger clone is one nucleotide away.

The TCR sequence derives from a man between 18 and 29 years old in good health. The source material was blood. Recombination linked TRBV27 to TRBJ2-3; there is no confident call for the D gene. The DNA sequence follows: TGTGCCAGCAGTGACCGGGCCTCGCAACTGCGCAGGTATACGCAGTATTTT. Translation gives CASSDRASQLRRYTQYF.